A single sample is the source of the 6 T cell receptor beta chains below, sequenced in a study of T cell responses to AZD1222 COVID-19 vaccine. Sequencing used immunoSEQ multiplex PCR; TCRdb keeps in-frame clones, though not all of them. The sample contains about 120,000 clones, approximately 86% of which appear only once. The specimen was peripheral blood, collected 28 days after the second AZD1222 dose. The receptors shown here come from an adult who received the AZD1222 COVID-19 vaccine.

The chain combines TRBV19 with TRBJ2-6; D call uncertain. CDR3 length: 15 amino acids. Germline V gene data show CDR1 as LNHDA and CDR2 as SQIVND (reference sequence). V was shortened by 7 bases and J by 1 base, with 11 bases between the two germline ends. The CDR3 nucleotides read TGTGCCAGTACATCTTTAGGGTCTGGGGCCAACGTCCTGACTTTC. Amino acids: CASTSLGSGANVLTF.

About this clone: Other DNA sequences in the same sample also yield this CDR3. The V gene is TRBV19, the J gene TRBJ2-7; 7 positions match TRBD2. V dropped 3 bases and J dropped 0; count of bases not matched to a gene: 5. The V gene's germline CDR1 is LNHDA and CDR2 SQIVND (reference sequence). The CDR3 is 15 amino acids. As DNA, the CDR3 is TGTGCCAGTAGTATCGGGCGGGGGAGCTCCTACGAGCAGTACTTC. It encodes CASSIGRGSSYEQYF.

V gene TRBV14 combines with J gene TRBJ1-2; D not certain. The CDR3 consists of 18 residues. Germline V gives CDR1 SGHDN, CDR2 FVKESK. Between the trimmed V and J ends, which lost 0 bases and 0 bases, there was a span of 17 bases. Here the CDR3 reads CASSQEGDGAPTNYGYTF. DNA of the CDR3: TGTGCCAGCAGCCAAGAGGGAGACGGTGCCCCCACTAACTATGGCTACACCTTC.

V is TRBV30 and J is TRBJ1-1; 9 positions agree with TRBD1. CDR1 is GTSNPN, CDR2 SVGIG, per germline (reference sequence). V was clipped by 4 bases and J by 0 bases; unmatched bases: 6. This CDR3 is built from 15 residues. Here the CDR3 reads CAWTRQGVMNTEAFF. The CDR3 bases are TGTGCCTGGACCCGACAGGGGGTCATGAACACTGAAGCTTTCTTT. Based on the CDR3 plus reference TRBV30 and TRBJ1-1, the full variable domain is SQTIHQWPATLVQPVGSPLSLECTVEGTSNPNLYWYRQAAGRGLQLLFYSVGIGQISSEVPQNLSASRPQDRQFILSSKKLLLSDSGFYLCAWTRQGVMNTEAFFGQGTRLTVV.

This clone was found a few times. V usage is TRBV2 and J usage is TRBJ2-7; possibly TRBD2 for D (7 bases). V lost 6 bases to trimming and J lost 6 bases, with 21 bases between them. Germline V gene data show CDR1 as SNHLY and CDR2 as FYNNEI. The CDR3 has 15 residues. The CDR3 spells CASRPVGGRGLEQYF. CDR3 nucleotide sequence: TGTGCCAGCAGGCCAGTCGGGGGGCGTGGGCTCGAGCAGTACTTC.

This chain uses TRBV3-1 (or the pseudogene TRBV3-2) with TRBJ1-6, with D tentatively TRBD1 (5 bases). This CDR3 is 16 amino acids long. V lost 3 bases and J 0 bases, leaving 9 bases between the germline ends. Germline lookup yields CDR1 LGHDT and CDR2 YNNKEL (reference sequence). The CDR3 DNA sequence: TGTGCCAGCAGCCACGGGGGAAGCTCCTATAATTCACCCCTCCACTTT. Its protein product is CASSHGGSSYNSPLHF.